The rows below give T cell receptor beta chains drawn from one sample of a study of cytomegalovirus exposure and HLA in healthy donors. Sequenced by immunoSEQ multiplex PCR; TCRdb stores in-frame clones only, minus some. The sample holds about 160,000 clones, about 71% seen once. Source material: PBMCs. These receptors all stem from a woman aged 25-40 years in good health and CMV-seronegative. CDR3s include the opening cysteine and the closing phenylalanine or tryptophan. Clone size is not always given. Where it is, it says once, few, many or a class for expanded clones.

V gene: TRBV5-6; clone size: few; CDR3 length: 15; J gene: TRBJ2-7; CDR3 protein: CASSLGSGRTNEQYF
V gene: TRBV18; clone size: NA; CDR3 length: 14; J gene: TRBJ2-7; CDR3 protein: CASSPVGQEGEQYF
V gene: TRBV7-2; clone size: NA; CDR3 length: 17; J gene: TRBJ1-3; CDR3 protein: CASSYGTGGYSGNTIYF
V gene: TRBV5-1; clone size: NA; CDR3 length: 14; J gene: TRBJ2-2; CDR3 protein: CASSTTSGSGELFF
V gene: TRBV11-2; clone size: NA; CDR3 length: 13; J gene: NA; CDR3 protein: CASSLGGTYEQYF
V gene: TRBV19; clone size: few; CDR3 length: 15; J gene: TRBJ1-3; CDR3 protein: CATADIPYSGNTIYF
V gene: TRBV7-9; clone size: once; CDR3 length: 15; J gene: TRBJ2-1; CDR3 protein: CASSLGQSNYNEQFF
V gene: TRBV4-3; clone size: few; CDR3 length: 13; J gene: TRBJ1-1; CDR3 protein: CASSQTVNTEAFF
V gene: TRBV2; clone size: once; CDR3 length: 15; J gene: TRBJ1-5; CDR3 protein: CASSEALRGGQPQHF
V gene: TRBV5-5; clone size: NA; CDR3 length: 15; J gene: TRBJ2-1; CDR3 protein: CASSFTGQSYNEQFF
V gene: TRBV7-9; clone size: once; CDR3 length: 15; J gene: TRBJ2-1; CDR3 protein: CASSSTGGGYNEQFF
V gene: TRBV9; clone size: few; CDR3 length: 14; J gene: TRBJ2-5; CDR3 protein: CASSVDGFQETQYF
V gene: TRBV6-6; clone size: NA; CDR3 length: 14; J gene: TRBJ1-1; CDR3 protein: CASSYGQGKTEAFF
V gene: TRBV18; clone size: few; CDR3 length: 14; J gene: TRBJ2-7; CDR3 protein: CASSPRDRDLRQYF
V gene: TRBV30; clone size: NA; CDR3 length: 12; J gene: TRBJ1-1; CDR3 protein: CAWSVHVLEAFF
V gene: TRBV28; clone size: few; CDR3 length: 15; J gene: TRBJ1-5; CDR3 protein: CATQGPTPSSRPQHF
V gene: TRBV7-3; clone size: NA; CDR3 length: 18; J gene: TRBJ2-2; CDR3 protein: CASSAGGLGQVDTGGLFF
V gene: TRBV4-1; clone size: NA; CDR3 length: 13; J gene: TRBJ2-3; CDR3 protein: CASSQVNSDTQYF
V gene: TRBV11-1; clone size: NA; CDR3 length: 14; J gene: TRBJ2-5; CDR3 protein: CASSLGTSGETQYF
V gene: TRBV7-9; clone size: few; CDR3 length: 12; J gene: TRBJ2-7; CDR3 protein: CASIGSSYEQYF
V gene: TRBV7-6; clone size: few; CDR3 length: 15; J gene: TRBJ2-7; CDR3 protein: CASSLGQGESDEQYF
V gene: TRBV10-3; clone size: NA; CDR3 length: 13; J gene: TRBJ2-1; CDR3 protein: CAIQPDTYNEQFF
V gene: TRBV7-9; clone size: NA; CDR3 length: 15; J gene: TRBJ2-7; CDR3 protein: CASSSGLAVPYEQYF
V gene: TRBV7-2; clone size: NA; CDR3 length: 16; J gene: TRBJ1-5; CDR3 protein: CASSPSFGGVNQPQHF
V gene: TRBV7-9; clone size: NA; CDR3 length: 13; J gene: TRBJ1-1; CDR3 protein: CATFLQGDTEAFF
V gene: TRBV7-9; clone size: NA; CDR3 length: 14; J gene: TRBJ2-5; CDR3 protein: CASSLPGGVETQYF
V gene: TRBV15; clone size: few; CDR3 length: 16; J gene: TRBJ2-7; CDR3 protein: CATSRGGGGSSYEQYF
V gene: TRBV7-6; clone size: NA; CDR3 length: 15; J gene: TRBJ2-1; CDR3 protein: CASSLVTNSYNEQFF
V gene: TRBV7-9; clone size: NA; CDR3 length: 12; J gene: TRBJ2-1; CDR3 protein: CASSPAGGGPVF
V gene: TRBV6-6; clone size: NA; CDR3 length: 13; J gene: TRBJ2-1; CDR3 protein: CASSYSSGNEQFF
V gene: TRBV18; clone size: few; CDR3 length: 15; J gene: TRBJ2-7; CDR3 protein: CASSRSRDRAYEQYF
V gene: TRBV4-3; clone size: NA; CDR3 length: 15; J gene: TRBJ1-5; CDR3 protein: CASSQDRGLNQPQHF
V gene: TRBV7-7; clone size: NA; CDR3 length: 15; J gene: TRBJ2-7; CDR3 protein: CASSPRAGGSYEQYF
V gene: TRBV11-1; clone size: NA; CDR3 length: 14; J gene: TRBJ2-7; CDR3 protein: CASSLGQGGYEQYF
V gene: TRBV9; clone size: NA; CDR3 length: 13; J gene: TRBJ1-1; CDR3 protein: CASSVDRYTEAFF
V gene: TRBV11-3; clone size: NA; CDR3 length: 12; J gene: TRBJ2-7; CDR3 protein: CASSAASGEQYF
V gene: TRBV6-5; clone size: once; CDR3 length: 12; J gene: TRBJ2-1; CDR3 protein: CASSPGDYKQFF
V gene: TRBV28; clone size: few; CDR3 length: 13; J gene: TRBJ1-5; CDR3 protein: CASSPRGNQPQHF
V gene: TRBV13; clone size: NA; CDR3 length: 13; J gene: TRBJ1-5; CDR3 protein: CASSLGPQAPQHF
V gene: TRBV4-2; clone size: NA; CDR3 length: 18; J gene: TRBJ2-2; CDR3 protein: CASSQVVRNPTNTGELFF
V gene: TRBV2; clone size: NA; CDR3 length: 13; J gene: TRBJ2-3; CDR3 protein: CASSEGAPDTQYF
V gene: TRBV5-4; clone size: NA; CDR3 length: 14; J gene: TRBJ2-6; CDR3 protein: CASSLDSGANVLTF
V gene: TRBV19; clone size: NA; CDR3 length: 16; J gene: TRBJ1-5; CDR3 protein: CASSTRGTRGNQPQHF
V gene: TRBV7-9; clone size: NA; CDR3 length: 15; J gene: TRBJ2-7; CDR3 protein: CSSSPTRGQNYEQYF
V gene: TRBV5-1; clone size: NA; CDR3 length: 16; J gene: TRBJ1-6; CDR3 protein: CASSLGDRGQGSPLHF
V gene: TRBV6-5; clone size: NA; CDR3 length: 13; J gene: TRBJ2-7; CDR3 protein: CASSWDRTYEQYF
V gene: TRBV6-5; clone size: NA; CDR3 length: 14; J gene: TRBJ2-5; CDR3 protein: CASSLTSGQETQYF
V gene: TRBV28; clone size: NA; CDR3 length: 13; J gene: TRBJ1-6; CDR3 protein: CASSFTEGTPLHF
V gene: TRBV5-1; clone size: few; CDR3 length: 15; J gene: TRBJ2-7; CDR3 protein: CASSLDSGGEDEQYF
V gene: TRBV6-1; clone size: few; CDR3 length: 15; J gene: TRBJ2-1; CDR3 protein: CASTPLVSSYNEQFF
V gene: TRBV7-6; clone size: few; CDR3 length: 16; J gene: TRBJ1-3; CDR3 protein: CASSSGLPEAGNTIYF
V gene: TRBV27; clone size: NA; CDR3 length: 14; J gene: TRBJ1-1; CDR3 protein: CASSWGHPNTEAFF